This record covers a single T cell receptor (beta chain). There are 17 residues in the CDR3. V dropped 7 bases and J dropped 7; count of bases not matched to a gene: 21. From germline, CDR1 is WSHSY and CDR2 SAAADI. The record originates from a study of CD8 T cells in Susac syndrome. CD8+ and CD4+ T cells circulating in blood were sequenced for TCR beta. Random hexamers served to reverse transcribe roughly 0.45 to 1 ug RNA. The immunoSEQ assay covered 54 Vbeta and 13 Jbeta segments for CDR3. TCRdb re-called the immunoSEQ multiplex PCR reads through MiXCR, storing one row per CDR3 protein. The repertoire consists of about 290,000 distinct CDR3 sequences, with 75% to 90% occurring once and the leading ten covering 0.18%.

The source is a human donor with multiple sclerosis. Sequenced material: CD8+ T cells from PBMCs. This rearrangement joins TRBV10-2 to TRBJ1-2; 7 bases align to TRBD1. CDR3 coding DNA: TGCGCCAGCACCGATAGCGAACAGGGGCCAGCGGTGAGTGGCTACACCTTC. It yields the protein CASTDSEQGPAVSGYTF.